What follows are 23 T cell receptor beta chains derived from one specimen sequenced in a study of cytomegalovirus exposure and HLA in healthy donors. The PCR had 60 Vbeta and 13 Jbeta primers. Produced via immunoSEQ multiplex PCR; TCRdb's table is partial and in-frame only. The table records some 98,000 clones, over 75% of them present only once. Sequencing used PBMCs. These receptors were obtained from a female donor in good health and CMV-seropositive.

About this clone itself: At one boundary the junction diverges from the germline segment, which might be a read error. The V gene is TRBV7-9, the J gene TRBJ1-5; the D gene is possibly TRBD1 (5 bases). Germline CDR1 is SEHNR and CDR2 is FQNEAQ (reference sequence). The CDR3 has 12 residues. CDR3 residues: CASSLGGTLPAF. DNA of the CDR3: TGTGCCAGCAGCTTAGGGGGGACTCTACCCGCTTTT. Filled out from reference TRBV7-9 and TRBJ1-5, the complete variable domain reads DTGVSQNPRHKITKRGQNVTFRCDPISEHNRLYWYRQTLGQGPEFLTYFQNEAQLEKSRLLSDRFSAERPKGSFSTLEIQRTEQGDSAMYLCASSLGGTLPAFGDGTRLSIL.

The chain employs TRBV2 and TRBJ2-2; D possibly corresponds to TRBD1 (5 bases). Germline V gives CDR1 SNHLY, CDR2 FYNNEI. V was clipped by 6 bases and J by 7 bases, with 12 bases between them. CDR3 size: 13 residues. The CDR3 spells CASRVIRGGELFF. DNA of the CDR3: TGTGCCAGCAGGGTTATTAGGGGCGGGGAGCTGTTTTTT.

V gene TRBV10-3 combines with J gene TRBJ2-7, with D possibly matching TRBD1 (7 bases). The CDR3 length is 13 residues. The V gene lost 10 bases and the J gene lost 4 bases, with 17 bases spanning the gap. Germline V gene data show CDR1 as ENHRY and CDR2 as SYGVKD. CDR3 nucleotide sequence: TGTGCCACCTCACCCAGGGGGACTTACGAGCAGTACTTC. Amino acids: CATSPRGTYEQYF.

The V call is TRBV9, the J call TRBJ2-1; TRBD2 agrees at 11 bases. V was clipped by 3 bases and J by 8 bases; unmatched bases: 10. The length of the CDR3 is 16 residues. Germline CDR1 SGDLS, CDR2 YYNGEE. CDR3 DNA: TGTGCCAGCAGCGCGATTACTAGCGGGAGTGTACATGAGCAGTTCTTC. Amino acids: CASSAITSGSVHEQFF.

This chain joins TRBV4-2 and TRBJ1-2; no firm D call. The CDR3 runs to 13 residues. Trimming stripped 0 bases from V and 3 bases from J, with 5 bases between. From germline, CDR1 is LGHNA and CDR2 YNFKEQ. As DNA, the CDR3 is TGTGCCAGCAGCCAAGATCCCTACTATGGCTACACCTTC. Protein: CASSQDPYYGYTF.

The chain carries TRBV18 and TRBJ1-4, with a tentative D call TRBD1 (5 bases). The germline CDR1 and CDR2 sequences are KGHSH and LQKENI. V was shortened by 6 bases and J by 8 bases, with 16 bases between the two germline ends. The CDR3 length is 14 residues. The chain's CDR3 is CASSDGGVREKLFF. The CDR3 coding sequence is TGTGCCAGCTCTGACGGGGGGGTTCGCGAAAAACTGTTTTTT.

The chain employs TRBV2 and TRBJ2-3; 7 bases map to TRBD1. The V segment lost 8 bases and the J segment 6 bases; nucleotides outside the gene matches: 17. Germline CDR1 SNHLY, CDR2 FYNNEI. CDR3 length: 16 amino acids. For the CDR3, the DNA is TGTGCCAGCCCCAACCGTACAGGGGATATGGCGGATACGCAGTATTTT. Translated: CASPNRTGDMADTQYF.

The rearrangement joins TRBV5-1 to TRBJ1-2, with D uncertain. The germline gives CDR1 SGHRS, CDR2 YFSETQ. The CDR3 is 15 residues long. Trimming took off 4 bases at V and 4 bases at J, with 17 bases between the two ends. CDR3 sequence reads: CASSNPSDMAYGYTF. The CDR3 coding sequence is TGCGCCAGCAGCAACCCTTCAGACATGGCCTATGGCTACACCTTC.

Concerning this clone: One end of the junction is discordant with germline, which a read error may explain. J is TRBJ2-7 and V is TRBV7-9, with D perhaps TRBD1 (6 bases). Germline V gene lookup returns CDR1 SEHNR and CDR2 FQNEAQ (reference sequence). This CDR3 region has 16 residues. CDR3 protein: CSSSSSDSSPSYEQYF. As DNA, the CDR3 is TGTTCCAGCAGCTCGTCGGACAGCTCACCATCCTACGAGCAGTACTTC.

The CDR3 DNA is TGTGCCAGCAGGGGACTAGCGGGGGGGCGGAATGAGCAGTTCTTC. Residues: CASRGLAGGRNEQFF. The J gene is TRBJ2-1, the V gene TRBV2, with 16 bases aligning to TRBD2. This CDR3 region has 15 residues. With V trimmed by 6 bases and J by 7 bases, 3 bases remained unmatched. Germline CDR1 SNHLY, CDR2 FYNNEI.

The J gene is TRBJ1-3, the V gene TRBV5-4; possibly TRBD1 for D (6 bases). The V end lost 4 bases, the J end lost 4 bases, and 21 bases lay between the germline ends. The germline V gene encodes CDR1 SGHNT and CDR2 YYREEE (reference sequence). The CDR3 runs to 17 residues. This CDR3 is CASSGTTDRSKGNTIYF. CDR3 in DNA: TGTGCCAGCAGCGGGACCACTGACAGGTCTAAGGGAAACACCATATATTTT.

The CDR3, as DNA: TGTGCCAGCAGCTCGTCCACAGATACGCAGTATTTT. Translating it yields CASSSSTDTQYF. The gene calls are TRBV11-2 and TRBJ2-3; no clear D gene. CDR1 is SGHAT, CDR2 FQNNGV, per germline. The V and J ends lost 4 bases and 2 bases respectively, with 4 bases between them. The CDR3 length is 12 residues.

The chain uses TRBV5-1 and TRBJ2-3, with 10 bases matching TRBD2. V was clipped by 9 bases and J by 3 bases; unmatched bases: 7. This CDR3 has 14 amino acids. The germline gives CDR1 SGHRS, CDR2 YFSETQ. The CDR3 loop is CATALAGVTDTQYF. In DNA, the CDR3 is TGCGCCACCGCCCTAGCGGGGGTAACAGATACGCAGTATTTT. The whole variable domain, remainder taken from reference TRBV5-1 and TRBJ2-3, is KAGVTQTPRYLIKTRGQQVTLSCSPISGHRSVSWYQQTPGQGLQFLFEYFSETQRNKGNFPGRFSGRQFSNSRSEMNVSTLELGDSALYLCATALAGVTDTQYFGPGTRLTVL.

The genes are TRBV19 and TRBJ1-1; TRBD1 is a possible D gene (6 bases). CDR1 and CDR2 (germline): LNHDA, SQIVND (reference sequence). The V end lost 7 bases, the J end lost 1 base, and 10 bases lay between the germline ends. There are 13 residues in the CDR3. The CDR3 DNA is TGTGCCAGTAACCGGGGGGCGAACACTGAAGCTTTCTTT. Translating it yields CASNRGANTEAFF.

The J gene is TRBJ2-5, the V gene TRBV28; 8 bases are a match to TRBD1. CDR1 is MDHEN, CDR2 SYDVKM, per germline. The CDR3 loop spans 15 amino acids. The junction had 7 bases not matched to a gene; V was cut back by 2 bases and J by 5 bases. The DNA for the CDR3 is TGTGCCAGCAGTTTACCGACAGGGGATGGGGAGACCCAGTACTTC. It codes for CASSLPTGDGETQYF.

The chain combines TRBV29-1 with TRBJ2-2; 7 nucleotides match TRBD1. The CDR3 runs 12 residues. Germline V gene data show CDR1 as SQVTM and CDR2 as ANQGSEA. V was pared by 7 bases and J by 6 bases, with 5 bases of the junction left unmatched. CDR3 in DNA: TGCAGCGCAGGAACAGGGGCCGGGGAGCTGTTTTTT. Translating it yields CSAGTGAGELFF.

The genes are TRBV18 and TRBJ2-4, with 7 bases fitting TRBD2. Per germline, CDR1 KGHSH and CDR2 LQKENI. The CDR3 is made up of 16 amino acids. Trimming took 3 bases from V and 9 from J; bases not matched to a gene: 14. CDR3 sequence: CASSPLGEGSVSIQYF. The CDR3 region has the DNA TGTGCCAGCTCACCGCTTGGGGAGGGAAGTGTTAGCATTCAGTACTTC.

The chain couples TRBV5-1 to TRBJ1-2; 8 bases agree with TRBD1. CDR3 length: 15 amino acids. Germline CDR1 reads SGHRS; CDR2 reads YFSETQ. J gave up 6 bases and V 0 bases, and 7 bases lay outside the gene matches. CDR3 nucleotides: TGCGCCAGCAGCTTGGGGGTGGACAGGGTTCATGGCTACACCTTC. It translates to CASSLGVDRVHGYTF.

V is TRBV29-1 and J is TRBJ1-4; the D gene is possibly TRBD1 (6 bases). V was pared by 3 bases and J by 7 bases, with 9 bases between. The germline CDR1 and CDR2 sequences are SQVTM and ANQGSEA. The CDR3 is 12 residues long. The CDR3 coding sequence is TGCAGCGTTGACCTCAGGGGTGAAAAACTGTTTTTT. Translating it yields CSVDLRGEKLFF.

CDR3 nucleotides: TGCGCCAGCAGCTTAGGACAGGCGGTTGGTGAAAAACTGTTTTTT. As protein: CASSLGQAVGEKLFF. The V gene is TRBV5-1, the J gene TRBJ1-4, with 7 bases matching TRBD1. V lost 2 bases to trimming and J lost 7 bases; unmatched junction nucleotides: 8. CDR1 and CDR2 from the germline V gene are SGHRS and YFSETQ. The CDR3 covers 15 residues.

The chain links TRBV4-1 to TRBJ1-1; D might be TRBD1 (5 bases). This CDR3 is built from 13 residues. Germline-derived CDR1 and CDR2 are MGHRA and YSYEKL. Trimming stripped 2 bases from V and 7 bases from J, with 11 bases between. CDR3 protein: CASSQPGPIEAFF. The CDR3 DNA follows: TGCGCCAGCAGCCAACCAGGGCCAATTGAAGCTTTCTTT.

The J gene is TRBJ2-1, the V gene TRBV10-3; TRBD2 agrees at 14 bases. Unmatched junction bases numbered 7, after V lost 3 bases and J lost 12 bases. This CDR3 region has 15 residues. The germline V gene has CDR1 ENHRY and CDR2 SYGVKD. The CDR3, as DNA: TGTGCCATCAGTGACCCGGGACTAGCGGGAGAGGTGCAGTTCTTC. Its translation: CAISDPGLAGEVQFF.

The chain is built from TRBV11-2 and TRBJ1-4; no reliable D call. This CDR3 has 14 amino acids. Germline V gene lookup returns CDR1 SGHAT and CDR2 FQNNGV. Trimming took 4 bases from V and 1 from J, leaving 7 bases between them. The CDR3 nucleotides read TGTGCCAGCAGCTCCCTAAGAACTAATGAAAAACTGTTTTTT. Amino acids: CASSSLRTNEKLFF.